These 23 T cell receptor beta chains were sequenced from one sample in a study of cytomegalovirus exposure and HLA in healthy donors. The PCR made use of 60 Vbeta and 13 Jbeta primers. Libraries were prepared by immunoSEQ multiplex PCR; TCRdb keeps only in-frame clonotypes and omits some of them. The table records more than 95,000 clones, around 74% of them present only once. Material: PBMCs. These receptors all stem from a woman between 18 and 29 years old in good health and CMV-seronegative.

J is TRBJ2-1 and V is TRBV4-1, with 9 positions matching TRBD1. V lost 4 bases, J lost 3 bases, and 7 bases stayed unmatched. CDR1 MGHRA and CDR2 YSYEKL come from the germline V gene. This CDR3 has 16 amino acids. CDR3 amino acids: CASSPRTGGHYNEQFF. In DNA, the CDR3 is TGCGCCAGCAGCCCCCGCACAGGGGGCCACTACAATGAGCAGTTCTTC.

The rearrangement uses TRBV5-1 and TRBJ2-7, with 7 bases lining up with TRBD1. The ends lost 4 bases at V and 4 bases at J; junction bases unmatched: 5. CDR1 and CDR2 from the germline V gene are SGHRS and YFSETQ. The CDR3 extends over 13 amino acids. CDR3 coding DNA: TGCGCCAGCAGCCGGACGACAGGGTACGAGCAGTACTTC. Translated, it gives CASSRTTGYEQYF. The full variable domain, its missing parts supplied by reference TRBV5-1 and TRBJ2-7, is KAGVTQTPRYLIKTRGQQVTLSCSPISGHRSVSWYQQTPGQGLQFLFEYFSETQRNKGNFPGRFSGRQFSNSRSEMNVSTLELGDSALYLCASSRTTGYEQYFGPGTRLTVT.

The chain joins TRBV5-1 to TRBJ2-3; D call uncertain. V lost 0 bases and J 0 bases, leaving 8 bases between the germline ends. This CDR3 is built from 15 residues. CDR1 is SGHRS, CDR2 YFSETQ, per germline. The CDR3 nucleotides read TGCGCCAGCAGCTTGGATAACCTAAGCACAGATACGCAGTATTTT. This codes for CASSLDNLSTDTQYF. Filled out from reference TRBV5-1 and TRBJ2-3, the complete variable domain reads KAGVTQTPRYLIKTRGQQVTLSCSPISGHRSVSWYQQTPGQGLQFLFEYFSETQRNKGNFPGRFSGRQFSNSRSEMNVSTLELGDSALYLCASSLDNLSTDTQYFGPGTRLTVL.

V is TRBV7-6 and J is TRBJ1-6, with D hard to call. V dropped 6 bases and J dropped 10 bases, with 13 bases sitting between them. Germline lookup yields CDR1 SGHVS and CDR2 FNYEAQ. CDR3 size: 13 residues. The CDR3 nucleotides are TGTGCCAGCAGTTTAACGGGTGCGTCACCCCTCCACTTT. Translation: CASSLTGASPLHF.

V usage is TRBV5-1 and J usage is TRBJ1-3; possible D gene TRBD1, 6 bases. The CDR3 length is 15 residues. In germline, CDR1 is SGHRS, CDR2 YFSETQ. With 4 bases removed from V and 2 bases from J, the gap between germline ends came to 13 bases. CDR3 protein: CASSTTQGPGNTIYF. CDR3 DNA: TGCGCCAGCAGCACAACACAGGGACCTGGAAACACCATATATTTT.

The chain uses TRBV4-1 and TRBJ1-2; D unclear. V shed 1 base and J shed 8 bases, with 8 bases lying between them. Germline CDR1 reads MGHRA; CDR2 reads YSYEKL. This CDR3 is built from 12 residues. The CDR3 is CASSQGSSGYTF. In nucleotides, the CDR3 is TGCGCCAGCAGCCAAGGTTCGAGCGGCTACACCTTC.

The chain couples TRBV21-1 to TRBJ2-7; the tabulated D call, TRBD1, remains unverified against the DNA. TRBV21-1 is an annotated pseudogene. The CDR3 totals 17 residues. The CDR3 is CASSKPGDRESTYEQYF. The CDR3 DNA reads TGTGCCAGCAGCAAGCCGGGGGACAGGGAGAGCACCTACGAGCAGTACTTC.

This clone was observed once. The rearrangement uses TRBV2 and TRBJ1-1; D unclear. This CDR3 comprises 13 residues. Trimming pared 5 bases from V and 9 bases from J, leaving 16 bases between. Looked up from germline, CDR1 is SNHLY and CDR2 is FYNNEI. CDR3 DNA sequence: TGTGCCAGCAGTAGGGAGGCGACCTACCAAGCTTTCTTT. This sequence encodes CASSREATYQAFF. Full variable domain (missing parts from reference TRBV2 and TRBJ1-1): EPEVTQTPSHQVTQMGQEVILRCVPISNHLYFYWYRQILGQKVEFLVSFYNNEISEKSEIFDDQFSVERPDGSNFTLKIRSTKLEDSAMYFCASSREATYQAFFGQGTRLTVV.

Points on this clone: Sequence at one end of the junction differs from germline and may be a read error. The chain uses TRBV28 and TRBJ2-7; 7 bases are a match to TRBD1. The CDR3 consists of 15 residues. Germline lookup yields CDR1 MDHEN and CDR2 SYDVKM. CDR3 in amino acids: CASSLFGLGETGSTF. The CDR3 nucleotides are TGTGCCAGCAGTTTATTCGGTTTGGGTGAGACAGGGTCCACCTTC.

The chain joins TRBV7-3 to TRBJ2-3, with D hard to call. The CDR3 is 16 residues long. The V gene lost 5 bases and the J gene lost 1 base, with 16 bases spanning the gap. Germline loops: CDR1 SGHTA, CDR2 FQGTGA. The CDR3 nucleotides are TGTGCCAGCAGCATCCATTCGGCACAGCGCACAGATACGCAGTATTTT. Encoded protein: CASSIHSAQRTDTQYF.

This clone turned up a few times. V gene TRBV6-5 combines with J gene TRBJ1-1; a possible D gene is TRBD1 (5 bases). V was pared by 3 bases and J by 4 bases, with 9 bases between. The CDR3 is 13 amino acids. Germline V CDR1 and CDR2: MNHEY, SVGAGI. CDR3 sequence: CASSYRGTTEAFF. The CDR3, as DNA: TGTGCCAGCAGTTATCGCGGGACCACTGAAGCTTTCTTT.

The J gene is TRBJ1-5, the V gene TRBV6-6; TRBD1 agrees at 7 bases. The CDR3 is 13 amino acids. Unmatched junction bases numbered 5, after V lost 6 bases and J lost 6 bases. CDR1 and CDR2 from the germline V gene are MNHNY and SVGAGI (reference sequence). Here the CDR3 reads CASRTGKGQPQHF. The CDR3 nucleotides are TGTGCCAGCAGGACAGGGAAAGGTCAGCCCCAGCATTTT.

The chain combines TRBV4-2 with TRBJ1-2; 8 bases are shared with TRBD1. Trimming at V came to 0 bases and at J to 0 bases, leaving 3 bases not matched to a gene. Germline CDR1 is LGHNA and CDR2 is YNFKEQ. The CDR3 length is 16 residues. CDR3 region: CASSQDWTGPNYGYTF. As DNA, the CDR3 is TGTGCCAGCAGCCAAGATTGGACAGGGCCTAACTATGGCTACACCTTC.

The chain couples TRBV19 to TRBJ2-7; perhaps TRBD2 as D (6 bases). Germline V gene sequence: CDR1 LNHDA, CDR2 SQIVND (reference sequence). This CDR3 spans 16 amino acids. Trimming cost V 5 bases and J 2 bases, with 19 bases left between them. The CDR3 loop is CASSPSAVTGAYEQYF. DNA for the CDR3: TGTGCCAGTAGTCCCTCCGCGGTAACGGGGGCCTACGAGCAGTACTTC.

The sample holds one count of this clone. The chain joins TRBV5-6 to TRBJ1-4; 10 nucleotides match TRBD1. The CDR3 totals 19 residues. CDR1 is SGHDT and CDR2 is YYEEEE in the germline V gene. Trimming took 4 bases from V and 2 from J; bases not matched to a gene: 14. CDR3 sequence reads: CASSIRTGGIPITNEKLFF. CDR3 DNA: TGTGCCAGCAGCATCCGGACAGGGGGGATCCCTATTACTAATGAAAAACTGTTTTTT.

CDR3 loop: CASSQGRDSSYEQYF. Written as DNA, the CDR3 is TGTGCCAGCAGCCAAGGGCGGGACAGTTCCTACGAGCAGTACTTC. The genes are TRBV4-2 and TRBJ2-7, with D possibly matching TRBD1 (7 bases). With 1 base removed from V and 1 base from J, the gap between germline ends came to 11 bases. Looked up from germline, CDR1 is LGHNA and CDR2 is YNFKEQ. The CDR3 loop spans 15 amino acids.

V usage is TRBV27 and J usage is TRBJ2-7, with 8 bases fitting TRBD2. J gave up 0 bases and V 3 bases, and 7 bases lay outside the gene matches. CDR1 and CDR2 from the germline V gene are MNHEY and SMNVEV (reference sequence). CDR3 length: 16 residues. The CDR3, as DNA: TGTGCCAGCAGTTTGGATGCTAGCGGGTACTCCTACGAGCAGTACTTC. Amino acid sequence: CASSLDASGYSYEQYF.

The chain is built from TRBV6-1 and TRBJ2-2; D is unclear. V lost 2 bases and J 1 base, leaving 11 bases between the germline ends. CDR1 MNHNS and CDR2 SASEGT come from the germline V gene. CDR3 size: 16 residues. CDR3 amino acids: CASSEYINLNTGELFF. The CDR3 DNA reads TGTGCCAGCAGTGAATACATTAACCTGAACACCGGGGAGCTGTTTTTT.

The chain employs TRBV10-3 and TRBJ1-1; TRBD1 is a possible D gene (5 bases). The CDR3 is 14 residues long. Trimming pared 7 bases from V and 4 bases from J, leaving 16 bases between. Germline loops: CDR1 ENHRY, CDR2 SYGVKD. This chain's CDR3 is CAINDARAATEAFF. CDR3 DNA: TGTGCCATCAATGATGCCAGGGCCGCCACTGAAGCTTTCTTT.

V and J are TRBV27 and TRBJ2-1, with D perhaps TRBD2 (6 bases). The V gene's germline CDR1 is MNHEY and CDR2 SMNVEV (reference sequence). This CDR3 contains 13 residues. The V and J ends lost 3 bases and 9 bases respectively, with 12 bases between them. CDR3 DNA sequence: TGTGCCAGCAGTTTTTCCCGGGGAGGTGAGCAGTTCTTC. Translated, it gives CASSFSRGGEQFF.

DNA for the CDR3: TGTGCCAGCAGTTACTCTGCAGGGGGCTCCCCTGGGCCCCAGCATTTT. It translates to CASSYSAGGSPGPQHF. The chain is built from TRBV6-6 and TRBJ1-5; 8 bases are a match to TRBD1. After removal of 0 bases from V and 9 bases from J, the junction contained 10 bases not matched to a gene. This CDR3 has 16 amino acids. Germline CDR1 is MNHNY and CDR2 is SVGAGI (reference sequence).

In its sample, this clone was seen a few times. The chain recombines TRBV5-4 with TRBJ1-5; D gene unclear. The CDR3 sequence is 13 residues long. Between the trimmed V and J ends, which lost 1 base and 4 bases, there was a span of 6 bases. The germline V gene encodes CDR1 SGHNT and CDR2 YYREEE (reference sequence). DNA for the CDR3: TGTGCCAGCAGCTTGTCGGGAAATCAGCCCCAGCATTTT. Its protein product is CASSLSGNQPQHF.

The rearrangement links TRBV6-5 to TRBJ2-7; TRBD1 matches 7 bases. Trimming cost V 3 bases and J 5 bases; bases outside gene matches: 10. The CDR3 sequence is 15 residues long. Germline V gene data show CDR1 as MNHEY and CDR2 as SVGAGI. The CDR3 sequence is CASSYISQGVDEQYF. The CDR3 bases are TGTGCCAGCAGTTATATTTCCCAGGGGGTCGACGAGCAGTACTTC.